This entry is about one TCR beta chain. The protocol was immunoSEQ multiplex PCR, while the TCRdb copy is restricted to in-frame clones and leaves out a portion. The sample includes about 80,000 clones, around 90% of them seen just once. The record originates from a study of T cell changes during pregnancy in multiple sclerosis. This CDR3 is 13 amino acids long. Per germline, CDR1 SGHNT and CDR2 YENEEA. Trimming removed 2 bases from V and 5 bases from J, with 9 bases in between. This TCR came from a female donor with multiple sclerosis, enrolled in a pregnancy study. The sample consisted of peripheral blood, taken before pregnancy. The chain joins TRBV11-3 to TRBJ2-5; no clear D. CDR3 sequence: CASSLSTRETQYF. The CDR3 nucleotides read TGTGCCAGCAGCTTATCGACGCGGGAGACCCAGTACTTC.